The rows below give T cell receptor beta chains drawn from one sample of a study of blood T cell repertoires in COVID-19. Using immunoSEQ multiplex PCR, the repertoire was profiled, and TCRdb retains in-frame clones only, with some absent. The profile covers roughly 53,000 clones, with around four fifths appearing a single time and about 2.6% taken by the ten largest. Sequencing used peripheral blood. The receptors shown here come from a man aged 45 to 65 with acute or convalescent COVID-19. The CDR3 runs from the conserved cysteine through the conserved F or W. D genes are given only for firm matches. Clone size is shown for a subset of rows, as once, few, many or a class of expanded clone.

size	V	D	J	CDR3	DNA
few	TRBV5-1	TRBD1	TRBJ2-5	CASSTQGQGAGETQYF	TGCGCCAGCAGCACGCAGGGACAGGGGGCTGGAGAGACCCAGTACTTC
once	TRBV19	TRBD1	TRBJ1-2	CASRPGQHGYTF	TGTGCCAGTAGGCCGGGACAGCATGGCTACACCTTC
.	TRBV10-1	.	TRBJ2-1	CASSETGREGDEQFF	TGCGCCAGCAGTGAGACAGGGAGAGAGGGAGATGAGCAGTTCTTC
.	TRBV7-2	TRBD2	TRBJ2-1	CASSLRPSGDLYNEQFF	TGTGCCAGCAGCTTACGTCCTAGCGGGGACCTCTACAATGAGCAGTTCTTC
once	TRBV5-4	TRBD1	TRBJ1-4	CASGSGTGVNEKLFF	TGTGCCAGCGGGTCCGGGACAGGGGTGAATGAAAAACTGTTTTTT
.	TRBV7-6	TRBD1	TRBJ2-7	CASSTGQGLLGHEQYF	TGTGCCAGCAGCACCGGACAGGGACTGCTCGGCCACGAGCAGTACTTC
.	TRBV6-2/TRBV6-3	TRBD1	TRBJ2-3	CASSWTGGADTQYF	TGTGCCAGCAGCTGGACAGGGGGCGCAGATACGCAGTATTTT
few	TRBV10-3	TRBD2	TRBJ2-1	CAISAGTSGKSSYNEQFF	TGTGCCATCAGCGCCGGGACTAGCGGGAAAAGCTCCTACAATGAGCAGTTCTTC
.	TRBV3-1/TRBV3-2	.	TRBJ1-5	CASSQWGREDNQPQHF	TGTGCCAGCAGCCAATGGGGAAGGGAGGACAATCAGCCCCAGCATTTT
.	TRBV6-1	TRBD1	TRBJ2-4	CASSEDRGNIQYF	TGTGCCAGCAGTGAAGACAGGGGAAACATTCAGTACTTC